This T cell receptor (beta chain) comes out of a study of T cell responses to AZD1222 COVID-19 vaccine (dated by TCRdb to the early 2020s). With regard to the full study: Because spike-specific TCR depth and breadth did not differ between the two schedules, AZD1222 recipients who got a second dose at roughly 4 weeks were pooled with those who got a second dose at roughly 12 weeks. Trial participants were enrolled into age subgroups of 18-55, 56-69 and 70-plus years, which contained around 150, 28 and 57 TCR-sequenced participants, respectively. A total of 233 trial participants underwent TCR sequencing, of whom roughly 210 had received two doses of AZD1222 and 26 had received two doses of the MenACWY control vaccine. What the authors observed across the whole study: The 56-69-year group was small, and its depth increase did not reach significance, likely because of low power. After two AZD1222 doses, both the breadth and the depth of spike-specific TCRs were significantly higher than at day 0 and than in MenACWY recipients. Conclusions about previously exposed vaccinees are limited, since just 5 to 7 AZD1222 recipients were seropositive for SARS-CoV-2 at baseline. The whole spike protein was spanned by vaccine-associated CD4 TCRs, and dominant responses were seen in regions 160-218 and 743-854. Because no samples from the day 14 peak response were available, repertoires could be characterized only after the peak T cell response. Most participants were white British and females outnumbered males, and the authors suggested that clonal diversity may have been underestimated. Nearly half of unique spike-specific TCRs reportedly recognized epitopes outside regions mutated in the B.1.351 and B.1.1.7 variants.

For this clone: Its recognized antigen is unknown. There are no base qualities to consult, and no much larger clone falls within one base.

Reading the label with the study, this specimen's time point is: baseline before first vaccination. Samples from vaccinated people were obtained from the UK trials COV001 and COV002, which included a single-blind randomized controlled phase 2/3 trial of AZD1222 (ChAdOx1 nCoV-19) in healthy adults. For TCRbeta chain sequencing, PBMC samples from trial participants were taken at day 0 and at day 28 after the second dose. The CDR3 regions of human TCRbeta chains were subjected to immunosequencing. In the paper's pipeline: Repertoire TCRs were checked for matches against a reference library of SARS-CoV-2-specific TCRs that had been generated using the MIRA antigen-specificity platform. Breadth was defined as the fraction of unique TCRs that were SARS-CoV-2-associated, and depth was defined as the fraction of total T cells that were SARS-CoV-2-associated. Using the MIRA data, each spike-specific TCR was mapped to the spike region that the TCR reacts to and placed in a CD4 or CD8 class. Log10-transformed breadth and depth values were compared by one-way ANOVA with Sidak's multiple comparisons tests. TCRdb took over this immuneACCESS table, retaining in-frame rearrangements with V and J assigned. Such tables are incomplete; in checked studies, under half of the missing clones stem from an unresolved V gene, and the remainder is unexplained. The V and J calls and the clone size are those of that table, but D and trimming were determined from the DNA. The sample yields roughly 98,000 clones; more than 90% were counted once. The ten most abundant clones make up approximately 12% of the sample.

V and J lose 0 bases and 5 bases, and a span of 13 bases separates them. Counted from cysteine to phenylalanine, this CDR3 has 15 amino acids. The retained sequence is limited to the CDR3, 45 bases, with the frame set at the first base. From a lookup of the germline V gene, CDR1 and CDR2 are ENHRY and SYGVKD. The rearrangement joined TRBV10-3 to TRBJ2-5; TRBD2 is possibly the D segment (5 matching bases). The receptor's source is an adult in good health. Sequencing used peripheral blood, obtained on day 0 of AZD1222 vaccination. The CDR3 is CAISESAASLETQYF. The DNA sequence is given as TGTGCCATCAGTGAGTCGGCGGCTAGCCTCGAGACCCAGTACTTC.